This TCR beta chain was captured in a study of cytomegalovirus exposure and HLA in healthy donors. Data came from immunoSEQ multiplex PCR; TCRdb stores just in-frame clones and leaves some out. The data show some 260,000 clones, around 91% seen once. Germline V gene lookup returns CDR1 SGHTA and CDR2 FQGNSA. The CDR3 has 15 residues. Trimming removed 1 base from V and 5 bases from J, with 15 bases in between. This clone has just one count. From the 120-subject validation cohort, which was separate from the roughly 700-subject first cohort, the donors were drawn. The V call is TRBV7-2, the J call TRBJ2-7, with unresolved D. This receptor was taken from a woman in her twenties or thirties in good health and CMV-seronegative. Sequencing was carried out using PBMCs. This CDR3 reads CASSLGSWVNDEQYF. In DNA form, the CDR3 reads TGTGCCAGCAGCTTAGGTAGTTGGGTGAACGACGAGCAGTACTTC.